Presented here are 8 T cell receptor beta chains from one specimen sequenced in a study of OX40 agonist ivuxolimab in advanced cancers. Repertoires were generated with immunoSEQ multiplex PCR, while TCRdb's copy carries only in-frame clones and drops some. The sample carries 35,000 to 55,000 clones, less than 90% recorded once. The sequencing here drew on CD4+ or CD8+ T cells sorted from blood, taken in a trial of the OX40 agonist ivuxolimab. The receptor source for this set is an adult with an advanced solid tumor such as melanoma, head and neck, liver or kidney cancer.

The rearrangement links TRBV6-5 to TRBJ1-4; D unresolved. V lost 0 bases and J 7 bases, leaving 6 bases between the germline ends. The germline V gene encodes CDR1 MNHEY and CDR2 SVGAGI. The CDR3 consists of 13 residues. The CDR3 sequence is CASSYSDGEKLFF. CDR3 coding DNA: TGTGCCAGCAGTTACTCGGACGGTGAAAAACTGTTTTTT.

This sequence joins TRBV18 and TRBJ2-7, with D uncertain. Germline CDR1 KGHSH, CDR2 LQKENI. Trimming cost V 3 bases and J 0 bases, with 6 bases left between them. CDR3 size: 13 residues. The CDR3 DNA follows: TGTGCCAGCTCACCCCGGCCCTCCTACGAGCAGTACTTC. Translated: CASSPRPSYEQYF.

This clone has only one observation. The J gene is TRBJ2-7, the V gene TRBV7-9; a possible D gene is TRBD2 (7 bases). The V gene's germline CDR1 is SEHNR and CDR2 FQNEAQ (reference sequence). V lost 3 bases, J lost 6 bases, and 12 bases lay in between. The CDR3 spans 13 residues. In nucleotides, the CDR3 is TGTGCCAGCAGCTTGGGGGGGCTTCGCGAGCAGTACTTC. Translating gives CASSLGGLREQYF.

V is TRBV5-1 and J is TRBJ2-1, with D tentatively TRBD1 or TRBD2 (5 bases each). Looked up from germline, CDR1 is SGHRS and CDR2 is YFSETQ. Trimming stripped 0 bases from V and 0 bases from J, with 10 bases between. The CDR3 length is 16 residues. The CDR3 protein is CASSLAAGSSYNEQFF. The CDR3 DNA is TGCGCCAGCAGCTTGGCCGCAGGGAGCTCCTACAATGAGCAGTTCTTC.

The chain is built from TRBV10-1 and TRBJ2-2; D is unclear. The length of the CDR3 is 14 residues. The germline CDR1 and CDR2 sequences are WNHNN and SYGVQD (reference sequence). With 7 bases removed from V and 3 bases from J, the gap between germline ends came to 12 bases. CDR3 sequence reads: CASTQARDTGELFF. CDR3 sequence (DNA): TGCGCCAGCACCCAAGCTAGGGACACCGGGGAGCTGTTTTTT.

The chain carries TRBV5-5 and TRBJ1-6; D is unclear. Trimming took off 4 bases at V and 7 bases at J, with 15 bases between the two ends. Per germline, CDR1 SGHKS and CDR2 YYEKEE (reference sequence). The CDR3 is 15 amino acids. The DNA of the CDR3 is TGTGCCAGCAGCACGTCCGGGCCCCCGAATTCACCCCTCCACTTT. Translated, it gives CASSTSGPPNSPLHF.

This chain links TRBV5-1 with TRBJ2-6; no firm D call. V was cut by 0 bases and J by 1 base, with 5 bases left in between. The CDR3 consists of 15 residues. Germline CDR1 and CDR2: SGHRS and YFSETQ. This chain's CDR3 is CASSLVQSGANVLTF. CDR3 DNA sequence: TGCGCCAGCAGCTTGGTCCAATCTGGGGCCAACGTCCTGACTTTC. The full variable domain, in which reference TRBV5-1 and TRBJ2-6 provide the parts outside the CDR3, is KAGVTQTPRYLIKTRGQQVTLSCSPISGHRSVSWYQQTPGQGLQFLFEYFSETQRNKGNFPGRFSGRQFSNSRSEMNVSTLELGDSALYLCASSLVQSGANVLTFGAGSRLTVL.

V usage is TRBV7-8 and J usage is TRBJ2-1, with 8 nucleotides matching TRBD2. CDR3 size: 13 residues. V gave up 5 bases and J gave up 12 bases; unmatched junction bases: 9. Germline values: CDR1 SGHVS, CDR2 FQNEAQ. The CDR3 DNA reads TGTGCCAGCAGCCAGACTAGCGCGAGCCTGCAGTTCTTC. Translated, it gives CASSQTSASLQFF.